The next 9 T cell receptor beta chains were all read from a single sample in a study of blood T cell repertoires in COVID-19. Produced via immunoSEQ multiplex PCR; TCRdb's table is partial and in-frame only. This table has under 300,000 clones, around 88% appearing once. Source material: peripheral blood. All receptors derive from a man older than 75 with acute or convalescent COVID-19.

Remarks on this clone: Given a much more abundant clone one base away, this may be a read error. The identical CDR3 is also encoded by other nucleotide sequences in the sample. This chain joins TRBV29-1 and TRBJ1-2; 8 bases are shared with TRBD1. This CDR3 contains 12 residues. CDR1 SQVTM and CDR2 ANQGSEA come from the germline V gene. V dropped 6 bases and J dropped 2; count of bases not matched to a gene: 2. Here the CDR3 DNA reads TGCAGCGTCGGACAGGGAAACTATGGCTACACCTTC. Protein sequence: CSVGQGNYGYTF.

The gene calls are TRBV5-1 and TRBJ2-5; the D is unclear. The CDR3 is made up of 13 amino acids. The V gene's germline CDR1 is SGHRS and CDR2 YFSETQ. Trimming pared 4 bases from V and 0 bases from J, leaving 7 bases between. CDR3 protein: CASSIQNQETQYF. The CDR3 coding sequence is TGCGCCAGCAGCATACAGAACCAAGAGACCCAGTACTTC. The full variable domain, its missing parts supplied by reference TRBV5-1 and TRBJ2-5, is KAGVTQTPRYLIKTRGQQVTLSCSPISGHRSVSWYQQTPGQGLQFLFEYFSETQRNKGNFPGRFSGRQFSNSRSEMNVSTLELGDSALYLCASSIQNQETQYFGPGTRLLVL.

The chain joins TRBV6-1 to TRBJ2-7, with 12 bases identical to TRBD2. V was pared by 0 bases and J by 3 bases, with 21 bases of the junction left unmatched. Germline V lookup: CDR1 MNHNS, CDR2 SASEGT. The CDR3 runs to 22 residues. CDR3: CASSEAPPGGGGLAGKVYEQYF. The CDR3 nucleotides read TGTGCCAGCAGTGAAGCGCCGCCAGGCGGGGGAGGACTAGCGGGAAAGGTCTACGAGCAGTACTTC.

V usage is TRBV6-1 and J usage is TRBJ2-7; 8 positions agree with TRBD1. With V trimmed by 2 bases and J by 2 bases, 5 bases remained unmatched. This CDR3 is built from 15 residues. CDR1 MNHNS and CDR2 SASEGT come from the germline V gene. Here the CDR3 DNA reads TGTGCCAGCAGTGAAAGGAACAGGGGGACCTACGAGCAGTACTTC. Translation gives CASSERNRGTYEQYF.

The V call is TRBV27, the J call TRBJ1-6; the D is unclear. CDR3 size: 13 residues. V was pared by 2 bases and J by 15 bases, with 14 bases between. CDR1 is MNHEY, CDR2 SMNVEV, per germline (reference sequence). This CDR3 reads CASSLGRENNLHF. The CDR3 nucleotides read TGTGCCAGCAGTTTAGGTCGGGAGAACAACCTCCACTTT.

V is TRBV2 and J is TRBJ2-1; TRBD1 aligns across 8 bases. There are 15 residues in the CDR3. Trimming took 6 bases from V and 3 from J; bases not matched to a gene: 7. Germline CDR1 SNHLY, CDR2 FYNNEI. For the CDR3, the DNA is TGTGCCAGCAGACAGACAGGGGACCACTACAATGAGCAGTTCTTC. Its protein is CASRQTGDHYNEQFF.

V gene TRBV3-1 (or the pseudogene TRBV3-2) combines with J gene TRBJ2-2; possible D gene TRBD1, 5 bases. Trimming pared 0 bases from V and 5 bases from J, leaving 10 bases between. This CDR3 is built from 15 residues. Germline CDR1 LGHDT, CDR2 YNNKEL (reference sequence). Here the CDR3 reads CASSQDRPGTGELFF. The CDR3 region has the DNA TGTGCCAGCAGCCAAGACCGGCCAGGGACCGGGGAGCTGTTTTTT.

The chain joins TRBV7-9 to TRBJ2-7, with TRBD2 matching over 7 bases. The germline V gene encodes CDR1 SEHNR and CDR2 FQNEAQ (reference sequence). This CDR3 has 15 residues. After removal of 5 bases from V and 3 bases from J, the junction contained 10 bases not matched to a gene. CDR3 amino acids: CASSLGEGSGYEQYF. In DNA form, the CDR3 reads TGTGCCAGCAGCCTAGGGGAGGGTAGCGGCTACGAGCAGTACTTC.

V usage is TRBV25-1 and J usage is TRBJ2-5; the match to TRBD1 covers 10 bases. The ends lost 6 bases at V and 5 bases at J; junction bases unmatched: 9. The CDR3 totals 15 residues. CDR1 is MGHDK, CDR2 SYGVNS, per germline. CDR3 sequence reads: CASRDHGTGDETQYF. CDR3 DNA sequence: TGTGCCAGCAGGGATCACGGGACAGGGGATGAGACCCAGTACTTC.